The 25 T cell receptor beta chains below all came from one sample that was sequenced in a study of T cell repertoires in cytomegalovirus infection. TCRdb re-called the reads through MiXCR, storing one row per CDR3 protein. The sample contains about 130,000 distinct CDR3 sequences, approximately 9.2% of which appear only once. The sample consisted of PBMCs. These receptors all stem from a human donor in good health (CMV status not recorded). Some clones in this sample may be carry-over from other donors' samples.

This clonotype came up many times. The chain links TRBV7-2 to TRBJ2-3, with 8 bases that match TRBD1. CDR3 size: 18 residues. The germline V gene has CDR1 SGHTA and CDR2 FQGNSA. V was pared by 5 bases and J by 3 bases, with 16 bases of the junction left unmatched. CDR3 residues: CASSRKSDRVRVTDTQYF. CDR3 DNA: TGTGCCAGCAGCCGGAAATCGGACAGGGTACGCGTGACAGATACGCAGTATTTT.

V gene TRBV15 combines with J gene TRBJ2-1, with a tentative D call TRBD2 (5 bases). The germline V and J ends were trimmed by 0 bases and 3 bases, with 9 bases remaining between them. The germline V gene encodes CDR1 LNHNV and CDR2 YYDKDF (reference sequence). The CDR3 covers 15 residues. The CDR3 sequence is CATSRDLAGYNEQFF. CDR3 sequence (DNA): TGTGCCACCAGCAGAGACCTCGCGGGCTACAATGAGCAGTTCTTC.

The chain carries TRBV24-1 and TRBJ2-2; 8 bases line up with TRBD1. The CDR3 contains 16 residues. Trimming took 5 bases from V and 5 from J; bases not matched to a gene: 9. The germline V gene encodes CDR1 KGHDR and CDR2 SFDVKD. CDR3 residues: CATSAANRGRTGELFF. The CDR3 DNA is TGTGCCACCAGTGCGGCTAACAGGGGGAGGACCGGGGAGCTGTTTTTT.

This clonotype was detected ten times or more. The V call is TRBV7-6, the J call TRBJ2-7; unclear D gene. V lost 2 bases, J lost 3 bases, and 8 bases lay in between. Germline V gene sequence: CDR1 SGHVS, CDR2 FNYEAQ. The CDR3 consists of 13 residues. The CDR3 is CASSLSSSYEQYF. In DNA, the CDR3 is TGTGCCAGCAGCTTATCCTCCAGCTACGAGCAGTACTTC.

This clonotype was found many times. The V and J genes are TRBV7-9 and TRBJ1-1; D might be TRBD1 (6 bases). V lost 5 bases, J lost 4 bases, and 11 bases lay in between. The CDR3 has 13 residues. CDR1 and CDR2 (germline): SEHNR, FQNEAQ (reference sequence). The CDR3 DNA reads TGTGCCAGCAGCCAAGGACAGTCCACTGAAGCTTTCTTT. As protein: CASSQGQSTEAFF. Combining the CDR3 with reference TRBV7-9 and TRBJ1-1 gives the whole variable domain DTGVSQNPRHKITKRGQNVTFRCDPISEHNRLYWYRQTLGQGPEFLTYFQNEAQLEKSRLLSDRFSAERPKGSFSTLEIQRTEQGDSAMYLCASSQGQSTEAFFGQGTRLTVV.

The chain is built from TRBV2 and TRBJ1-2, with D unclear. Germline CDR1 reads SNHLY; CDR2 reads FYNNEI. The CDR3 covers 14 residues. Trimming pared 2 bases from V and 7 bases from J, leaving 14 bases between. This CDR3 reads CASSETGSRAGYTF. CDR3 nucleotide sequence: TGTGCCAGCAGTGAAACGGGCAGCCGCGCTGGCTACACCTTC.

This clonotype came up many times. This chain joins TRBV9 and TRBJ2-5; D is unresolved. Germline CDR1 reads SGDLS; CDR2 reads YYNGEE. CDR3 length: 15 amino acids. Trimming took 0 bases from V and 1 from J, leaving 10 bases between them. The DNA of the CDR3 is TGTGCCAGCAGCGTAGCTCCGGGCGGCCAAGAGACCCAGTACTTC. Translating it yields CASSVAPGGQETQYF. The full variable domain, in which reference TRBV9 and TRBJ2-5 provide the parts outside the CDR3, is DSGVTQTPKHLITATGQRVTLRCSPRSGDLSVYWYQQSLDQGLQFLIQYYNGEERAKGNILERFSAQQFPDLHSELNLSSLELGDSALYFCASSVAPGGQETQYFGPGTRLLVL.

V usage is TRBV7-6 and J usage is TRBJ2-7; D is unclear. V gave up 0 bases and J gave up 0 bases, with 6 bases separating them. Germline CDR1 reads SGHVS; CDR2 reads FNYEAQ. The CDR3 runs to 14 residues. CDR3 amino acids: CASSLAALSYEQYF. CDR3 bases: TGTGCCAGCAGCTTAGCAGCCCTCTCCTACGAGCAGTACTTC.

This clonotype was counted ten times or more. The chain combines TRBV28 with TRBJ2-5, with 10 bases matching TRBD2. The V gene end was trimmed by 6 bases and the J gene end by 1 base; junction bases not matched to a gene: 5. Germline V gene data show CDR1 as MDHEN and CDR2 as SYDVKM. The CDR3 loop spans 15 amino acids. CDR3 DNA sequence: TGTGCCAGCAGCTCGGGACTAGCGATCCAAGAGACCCAGTACTTC. This translates into CASSSGLAIQETQYF. Full variable domain (outside the CDR3, taken from reference TRBV28 and TRBJ2-5): DVKVTQSSRYLVKRTGEKVFLECVQDMDHENMFWYRQDPGLGLRLIYFSYDVKMKEKGDIPEGYSVSREKKERFSLILESASTNQTSMYLCASSSGLAIQETQYFGPGTRLLVL.

A few counts support this clonotype. This chain's CDR3 is CASSYSRRTSSYEQYF. The CDR3 DNA reads as TGTGCCAGCAGTTACTCCAGGCGTACTAGCTCCTACGAGCAGTACTTC. This chain joins TRBV6-5 and TRBJ2-7; D is possibly TRBD2 (5 bases). There are 16 residues in the CDR3. V shed 0 bases and J shed 0 bases, with 12 bases lying between them. Germline loops: CDR1 MNHEY, CDR2 SVGAGI.

The table lists this clonotype with many counts. The rearrangement joins TRBV25-1 to TRBJ2-4; a possible D gene is TRBD2 (5 bases). This CDR3 is built from 15 residues. From germline, CDR1 is MGHDK and CDR2 SYGVNS. Trimming shortened V by 4 bases and J by 5 bases, and 15 bases separated the two germline ends. The CDR3 nucleotides are TGTGCCAGCAGTGCGATAGGCGGGTCCGAAAACATTCAGTACTTC. Its translation: CASSAIGGSENIQYF.

This clonotype was counted many times. The rearrangement joins TRBV7-8 to TRBJ1-1; the D is unclear. Germline CDR1 SGHVS, CDR2 FQNEAQ. The V and J ends lost 2 bases and 4 bases respectively, with 11 bases between them. This CDR3 has 14 residues. The CDR3 loop is CASSLSVVVTEAFF. CDR3 bases: TGTGCCAGCAGCTTAAGCGTCGTGGTCACTGAAGCTTTCTTT.

Only one count was recorded for this clonotype. The chain carries TRBV10-3 and TRBJ2-5, with a tentative D call TRBD1 (5 bases). The CDR3 covers 18 residues. Germline V gene lookup returns CDR1 ENHRY and CDR2 SYGVKD. Trimming took off 0 bases at V and 1 base at J, with 18 bases between the two ends. The CDR3 here is CAISESSVRGATQETQYF. In DNA, the CDR3 is TGTGCCATCAGTGAGTCGAGTGTAAGGGGCGCAACCCAAGAGACCCAGTACTTC.

This clonotype has a count of ten or more. This chain connects TRBV2 to TRBJ1-2; 9 nucleotides line up with TRBD1. The CDR3 totals 14 residues. J was trimmed by 7 bases and V by 6 bases; bases with no gene match: 9. Germline CDR1 reads SNHLY; CDR2 reads FYNNEI. The CDR3 protein is CASSSDRGEGGYTF. The CDR3 DNA sequence: TGTGCCAGCAGCTCCGACAGGGGGGAAGGTGGCTACACCTTC.

V usage is TRBV7-9 and J usage is TRBJ1-2; unclear D gene. V shed 3 bases and J shed 2 bases, with 4 bases lying between them. Germline CDR1 SEHNR, CDR2 FQNEAQ (reference sequence). The CDR3 loop spans 12 amino acids. DNA of the CDR3: TGTGCCAGCAGCTTCTCCAACTATGGCTACACCTTC. Protein sequence: CASSFSNYGYTF.

This clonotype was counted ten times or more. The rearrangement joins TRBV28 to TRBJ2-1; 8 bases align to TRBD1. Germline CDR1 is MDHEN and CDR2 is SYDVKM. This CDR3 has 16 residues. The V gene end was trimmed by 2 bases and the J gene end by 7 bases; junction bases not matched to a gene: 10. CDR3 in DNA: TGTGCCAGCAGTTTAGGGCTCCGGACAGGGAGGAATGAGCAGTTCTTC. This codes for CASSLGLRTGRNEQFF.

This clonotype has just a few counts. The chain uses TRBV29-1 and TRBJ1-3; 7 bases fit TRBD1. In germline, CDR1 is SQVTM, CDR2 ANQGSEA. V trimming: 7 bases; J trimming: 0 bases; junction bases outside the gene matches: 6. CDR3 length equals 14 residues. The CDR3 spells CSARQGHSGNTIYF. The CDR3, as DNA: TGCAGCGCACGACAGGGCCACTCTGGAAACACCATATATTTT.

This clonotype occurred many times. The V and J genes are TRBV12-3 or TRBV12-4 and TRBJ2-3, with D possibly being TRBD1 (6 bases). Deletions cut 2 bases from V and 6 bases from J, with 15 bases between. The CDR3 extends over 15 amino acids. For the CDR3, the DNA is TGTGCCAGCAGTTTATCCCAGGCCCAGGGGGATACGCAGTATTTT. This sequence encodes CASSLSQAQGDTQYF.

This clonotype was recorded a few times. V and J are TRBV7-8 and TRBJ1-6; tentative D call: TRBD1 (5 bases). CDR1 is SGHVS, CDR2 FQNEAQ, per germline. V lost 5 bases and J 8 bases, leaving 13 bases between the germline ends. CDR3 size: 14 residues. The CDR3 DNA reads as TGTGCCAGCAGCCCCCTCGGGGGGGATTCACCCCTCCACTTT. This codes for CASSPLGGDSPLHF.

The table lists this clonotype with many counts. V gene TRBV4-1 combines with J gene TRBJ2-1; 8 bases align to TRBD1. The V and J ends lost 2 bases and 7 bases, in that order; junction bases with no gene match: 7. Germline V gene lookup returns CDR1 MGHRA and CDR2 YSYEKL. The length of the CDR3 is 15 residues. The CDR3 sequence is CASSQSGGAKNEQFF. CDR3 nucleotide sequence: TGCGCCAGCAGCCAATCAGGGGGCGCGAAGAATGAGCAGTTCTTC.

This clonotype was recorded many times. V usage is TRBV25-1 and J usage is TRBJ1-4; D is possibly TRBD1 (5 bases). The V end was cut by 10 bases, the J end by 7 bases, with 16 bases between. The length of the CDR3 is 13 residues. CDR1 is MGHDK and CDR2 is SYGVNS in the germline V gene. The CDR3 nucleotides are TGTGCCAATTTCGGGACCGGAGGTGAAAAACTGTTTTTT. This codes for CANFGTGGEKLFF.

Many counts were recorded for this clonotype. The chain joins TRBV7-2 to TRBJ2-7; 13 bases fit TRBD2. V dropped 4 bases and J dropped 4; count of bases not matched to a gene: 7. This CDR3 region has 16 residues. The germline V gene encodes CDR1 SGHTA and CDR2 FQGNSA. Here the CDR3 reads CASSYTSGGAIYEQYF. The CDR3 coding sequence is TGTGCCAGCAGCTATACTAGCGGGGGGGCGATTTACGAGCAGTACTTC.

This chain connects TRBV20-1 to TRBJ2-3; D may be TRBD2 (6 bases). CDR3 length: 14 amino acids. Trimming shortened V by 6 bases and J by 0 bases, and 13 bases separated the two germline ends. From germline, CDR1 is DFQATT and CDR2 SNEGSKA (reference sequence). The CDR3 sequence: CSAFGGGSTDTQYF. The CDR3 DNA follows: TGCAGTGCCTTTGGTGGGGGGAGCACAGATACGCAGTATTTT.

This sequence joins TRBV29-1 and TRBJ1-1, with 7 bases lining up with TRBD1. CDR3 size: 14 residues. With 5 bases clipped from V and 5 bases from J, the junction kept 11 bases outside the gene matches. Germline values: CDR1 SQVTM, CDR2 ANQGSEA. CDR3 sequence (DNA): TGCAGCGTTCTAAAGGCAGGGGGAGGGACTGAAGCTTTCTTT. Translation gives CSVLKAGGGTEAFF.

This clonotype was counted many times. J is TRBJ2-5 and V is TRBV20-1; 8 nucleotides align to TRBD1. The junction had 10 bases not matched to a gene; V was cut back by 3 bases and J by 4 bases. The CDR3 is made up of 15 amino acids. Germline V gene lookup returns CDR1 DFQATT and CDR2 SNEGSKA (reference sequence). The CDR3 spells CSARVFRTGLETQYF. The CDR3 nucleotides are TGCAGTGCTAGGGTTTTTAGGACAGGGTTAGAGACCCAGTACTTC.